The entry that follows covers one TCR beta chain sequence. What it binds is not known. Generated by immunoSEQ multiplex PCR, the TCRdb table keeps only in-frame clones and is missing some. This sample has roughly 7,000 clones, with just over 35% found just once. Germline CDR1 MDHEN, CDR2 SYDVKM. Between the trimmed V and J ends, which lost 5 bases and 6 bases, there was a span of 5 bases. This CDR3 is built from 11 residues. This entry belongs to a study of siplizumab effects on memory and regulatory T cells. About the research overall: Paired mixed lymphocyte reactions compared siplizumab roughly 0.92 ug/mL against no drug.

Researchers cocultured the mixed lymphocyte reaction cells at 37°C for under 7 days. The receptor's source is a human donor in good health; the cells came from an allogeneic mixed lymphocyte reaction. The chain couples TRBV28 to TRBJ1-5; no reliable D call. The specimen sequenced was CFSE-low (dividing) CD8+ T cells sorted from an allogeneic mixed lymphocyte reaction. CDR3 DNA: TGTGCCAGCAGTATAGGTCAGCCCCAGCATTTT. Residues: CASSIGQPQHF.